This T cell receptor (beta chain) originates from a study of tumor and adjacent non-tumor tissue in lung cancer. The template was RNA from unsorted bulk tissue. The library came from three nested PCR rounds adapted from ARM-PCR protocols. Via MiXCR, TCRdb re-called the multiplex PCR reads, giving one row per CDR3 protein. Of approximately 100,000 distinct CDR3 sequences listed, roughly 80% are singletons. Regarding this clonotype: A junction end diverges from the germline sequence, so it may reflect a read error.

This CDR3 has 15 amino acids. CDR1 is SGHAT and CDR2 is FQNNGV in the germline V gene. Sequencing was carried out using lung tumor tissue. The V gene is TRBV11-2, the J gene TRBJ1-4; D unresolved. This receptor was identified in a woman aged 60-75 years with non-small cell lung cancer. The CDR3 nucleotides are TGTGCCAGCAGCCAACGAATAGGCCCACACGAAAAGCTGTTTTTT. Translation: CASSQRIGPHEKLFF.